The present T cell receptor beta chain was sequenced within a study of OX40 agonist ivuxolimab in advanced cancers. Sequencing was performed with immunoSEQ multiplex PCR; in TCRdb, only in-frame clones are kept and a portion is missing. The table shows some 75,000 clones, with about 87% occurring only once. Blood draws occurred at baseline, cycle 4 day 1, and cycle 7 day 1. In regard to this clone: Its antigen is not known.

CDR3 size: 16 residues. Trimming pared 6 bases from V and 1 base from J, leaving 18 bases between. The germline CDR1 and CDR2 sequences are SGHNT and YYREEE (reference sequence). Study-level findings and limits: At doses 0.1 to 3.0 mg/kg, CD4+ and CD8+ clones expanded.

The chain recombines TRBV5-4 with TRBJ2-3, with D unresolved. Material: CD4+ or CD8+ T cells sorted from blood, obtained in a trial of the OX40 agonist ivuxolimab. The receptor was derived from an adult with an advanced solid tumor such as melanoma, head and neck, liver or kidney cancer. The CDR3 protein is CASTIGPPSRTDTQYF. Here the CDR3 DNA reads TGTGCCAGCACCATTGGACCGCCAAGTCGCACAGATACGCAGTATTTT.